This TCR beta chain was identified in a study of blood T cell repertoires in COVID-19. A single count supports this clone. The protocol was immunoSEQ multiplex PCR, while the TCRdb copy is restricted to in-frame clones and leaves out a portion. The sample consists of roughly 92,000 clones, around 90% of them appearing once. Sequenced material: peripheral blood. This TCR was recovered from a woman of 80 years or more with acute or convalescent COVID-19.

This CDR3 is CASGLVPSEQYF. The DNA for the CDR3 is TGTGCTAGTGGTTTGGTCCCCAGCGAGCAGTACTTC. V usage is TRBV12-5 and J usage is TRBJ2-7; D is unresolved. The ends were cut back, 0 bases at V and 6 bases at J, with 6 bases in the middle. Per germline, CDR1 LGHNT and CDR2 FRNRAP. The CDR3 contains 12 residues.